Detailed here is one TCR beta chain. In the source study's methods: By means of reference gene primer amplification, nucleated cell counts were estimated. Assay: immunoSEQ multiplex PCR; the TCRdb copy retains only in-frame clones and omits some. That table furnishes V, J and clone size, whereas the DNA furnished D and trimming. The data show 300,000 or so clones, with roughly 88% seen just once and under 3% held by the top ten. The sample originates from a study of blood T cell repertoires in COVID-19. Study context: The study drew acute and convalescent COVID-19 samples from the United States, Italy and Spain. T cells, B-cell-depleted T cells, or PBMCs supplied cDNA or gDNA.

Patients of the Seattle cohort, enrolled during active infection, were followed longitudinally. Trimming left V 6 bases short and J 2 bases short, with 11 bases between. Germline-derived CDR1 and CDR2 are SQVTM and ANQGSEA. This CDR3 has 13 residues. Sequenced sample: peripheral blood. The receptor's source is a woman aged 25 to 39 with COVID-19, enrolled during active disease. This rearrangement joins TRBV29-1 to TRBJ1-5, with a tentative D call TRBD1 (6 bases). CDR3: CSVGAGGNQPQHF. The CDR3 DNA reads as TGCAGCGTCGGGGCAGGGGGCAATCAGCCCCAGCATTTT.